The 8 T cell receptor beta chains below all came from one sample that was sequenced in a study of shared T cell receptors in the human thymus. The method was immunoSEQ multiplex PCR; TCRdb's version includes in-frame clones alone and lacks a portion of them. Of hundreds of thousands of clones listed, 87% are singletons. In addition, the sample was reused for a study of human thymus T cells.

Sequencing was done on a sample of thymocytes. The source of these receptors is a boy in the first two years of life with a congenital heart defect.

J is TRBJ2-7 and V is TRBV5-1, with 16 bases that match TRBD2. This CDR3 contains 20 residues. Per the germline V gene, CDR1 is SGHRS and CDR2 is YFSETQ. Trimming removed 0 bases from V and 5 bases from J; junction bases left unmatched: 14. CDR3 DNA: TGCGCCAGCAGCTTGGCCGGTGGGACTAGCGGGAGGGCCCTGTCCCACGAGCAGTACTTC. This codes for CASSLAGGTSGRALSHEQYF. Using reference TRBV5-1 and TRBJ2-7 for the parts outside the CDR3, the full variable domain is KAGVTQTPRYLIKTRGQQVTLSCSPISGHRSVSWYQQTPGQGLQFLFEYFSETQRNKGNFPGRFSGRQFSNSRSEMNVSTLELGDSALYLCASSLAGGTSGRALSHEQYFGPGTRLTVT.

The CDR3 sequence: CASSRWGTFPDTEAFF. The CDR3 DNA reads as TGTGCCAGCAGCAGGTGGGGGACATTCCCGGACACTGAAGCTTTCTTT. The rearrangement uses TRBV27 and TRBJ1-1; a weak D match, TRBD1 (6 bases). Between the trimmed V and J ends, which lost 6 bases and 3 bases, there was a span of 20 bases. The length of the CDR3 is 16 residues. Germline V CDR1 and CDR2: MNHEY, SMNVEV (reference sequence).

J is TRBJ1-1 and V is TRBV27; D not certain. The CDR3 extends over 14 amino acids. From germline, CDR1 is MNHEY and CDR2 SMNVEV (reference sequence). Trimming pared 2 bases from V and 1 base from J, leaving 8 bases between. The CDR3: CASSLLGRNTEAFF. Written as DNA, the CDR3 is TGTGCCAGCAGTTTACTGGGCCGGAACACTGAAGCTTTCTTT.

The CDR3, as DNA: TGTGCCAGCAGCGGCGCGATAGGACAGGGAGGCCTCAATGAGCAGTTCTTC. This codes for CASSGAIGQGGLNEQFF. V gene TRBV9 combines with J gene TRBJ2-1; 8 bases agree with TRBD1. This CDR3 region has 17 residues. Germline values: CDR1 SGDLS, CDR2 YYNGEE. V shed 3 bases, J shed 6 bases, and the junction held 14 bases outside the gene matches.

The chain combines TRBV27 with TRBJ1-5; a possible D gene is TRBD1 (6 bases). With 5 bases removed from V and 3 bases from J, the gap between germline ends came to 11 bases. From germline, CDR1 is MNHEY and CDR2 SMNVEV (reference sequence). This CDR3 is built from 14 residues. In DNA form, the CDR3 reads TGTGCCAGCAGTCAAGGACAGTACAATCAGCCCCAGCATTTT. Residues: CASSQGQYNQPQHF.

The chain is built from TRBV2 and TRBJ2-5; possible D gene TRBD1, 6 bases. This CDR3 contains 15 residues. From germline, CDR1 is SNHLY and CDR2 FYNNEI. Trimming took off 4 bases at V and 5 bases at J, with 17 bases between the two ends. CDR3 nucleotides: TGTGCCAGCAGTGCGTTACAGGGTAAAGATGAGACCCAGTACTTC. Its translation is CASSALQGKDETQYF.

V and J are TRBV4-1 and TRBJ2-1; D perhaps matches TRBD1 (6 bases). CDR1 and CDR2 (germline): MGHRA, YSYEKL. The CDR3 length is 15 residues. The ends were cut back, 5 bases at V and 8 bases at J, with 19 bases in the middle. The CDR3 DNA is TGCGCCAGCAGCGCCCGGGATCTAGAGGGGGATGAGCAGTTCTTC. Translating gives CASSARDLEGDEQFF.

The chain is built from TRBV12-5 and TRBJ1-1, with D perhaps matching TRBD1 (6 bases). The CDR3 extends over 19 amino acids. The V end lost 3 bases, the J end lost 1 base, and 24 bases lay between the germline ends. Germline V CDR1 and CDR2: LGHNT, FRNRAP. CDR3 sequence (DNA): TGTGCTAGTGGTTTTAGCCTAGAGGGGACAACGGGAAGGAACACTGAAGCTTTCTTT. Amino acids: CASGFSLEGTTGRNTEAFF. The entire variable domain, with the rest obtained from reference TRBV12-5 and TRBJ1-1, is as follows: DARVTQTPRHKVTEMGQEVTMRCQPILGHNTVFWYRQTMMQGLELLAYFRNRAPLDDSGMPKDRFSAEMPDATLATLKIQPSEPRDSAVYFCASGFSLEGTTGRNTEAFFGQGTRLTVV.